This entry describes one T cell receptor beta chain. Its specificity is unknown. This sample was included in a study of cytomegalovirus exposure and HLA in healthy donors. Overall study findings and caveats: Highly shared variants forming one cluster were likely a sequencing artifact.

Germline V gene sequence: CDR1 SGHTS, CDR2 YDEGEE. V lost 1 base and J lost 6, with 9 bases in between. This CDR3 has 13 amino acids. The PCR was carried out with 60 Vbeta primers and 13 Jbeta primers. Assay: immunoSEQ multiplex PCR; the TCRdb copy retains only in-frame clones and omits some. The table records more than 30,000 clones, 55% to 80% of them present only once. The origin of this receptor is a man in his forties in good health and CMV-seropositive. The rearrangement joins TRBV5-8 to TRBJ2-3, with D perhaps TRBD1 (5 bases). Sequenced sample: PBMCs. Here the CDR3 DNA reads TGTGCCAGCAGCTTGAGGGGTCCGGATACGCAGTATTTT. Translated: CASSLRGPDTQYF.